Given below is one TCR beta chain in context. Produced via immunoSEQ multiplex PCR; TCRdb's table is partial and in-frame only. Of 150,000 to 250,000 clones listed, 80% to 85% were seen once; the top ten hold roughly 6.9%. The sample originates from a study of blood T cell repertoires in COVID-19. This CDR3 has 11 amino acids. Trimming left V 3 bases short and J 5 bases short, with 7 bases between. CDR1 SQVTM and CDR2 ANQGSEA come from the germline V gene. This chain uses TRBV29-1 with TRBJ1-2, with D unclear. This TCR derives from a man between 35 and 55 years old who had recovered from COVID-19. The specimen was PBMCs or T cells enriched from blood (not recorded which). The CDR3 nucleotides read TGCAGCGTTGATACAGCTTATGGCTACACCTTC. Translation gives CSVDTAYGYTF.